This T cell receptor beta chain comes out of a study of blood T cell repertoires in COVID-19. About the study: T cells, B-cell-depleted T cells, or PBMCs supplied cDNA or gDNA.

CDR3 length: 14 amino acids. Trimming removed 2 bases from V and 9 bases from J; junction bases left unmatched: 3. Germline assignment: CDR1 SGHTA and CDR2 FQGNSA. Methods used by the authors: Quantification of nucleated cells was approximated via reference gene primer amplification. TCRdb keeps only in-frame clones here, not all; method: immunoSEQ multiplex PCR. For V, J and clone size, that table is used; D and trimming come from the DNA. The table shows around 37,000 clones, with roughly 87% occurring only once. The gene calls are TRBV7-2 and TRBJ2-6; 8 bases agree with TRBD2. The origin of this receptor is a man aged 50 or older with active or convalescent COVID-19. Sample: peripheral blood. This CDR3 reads CASSLTSGLNVLTF. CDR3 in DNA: TGTGCCAGCAGCTTAACTAGCGGACTCAACGTCCTGACTTTC.